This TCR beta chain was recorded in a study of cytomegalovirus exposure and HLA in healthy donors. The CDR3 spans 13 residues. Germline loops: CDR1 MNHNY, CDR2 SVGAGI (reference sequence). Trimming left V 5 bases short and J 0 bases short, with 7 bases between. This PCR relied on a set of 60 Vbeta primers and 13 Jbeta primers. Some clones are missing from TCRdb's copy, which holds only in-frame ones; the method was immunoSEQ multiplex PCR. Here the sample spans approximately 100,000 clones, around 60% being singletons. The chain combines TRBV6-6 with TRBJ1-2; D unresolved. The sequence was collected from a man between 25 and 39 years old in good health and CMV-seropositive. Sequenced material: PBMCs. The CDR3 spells CASSPSSNYGYTF. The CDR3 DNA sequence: TGTGCCAGCAGTCCTAGCTCTAACTATGGCTACACCTTC.